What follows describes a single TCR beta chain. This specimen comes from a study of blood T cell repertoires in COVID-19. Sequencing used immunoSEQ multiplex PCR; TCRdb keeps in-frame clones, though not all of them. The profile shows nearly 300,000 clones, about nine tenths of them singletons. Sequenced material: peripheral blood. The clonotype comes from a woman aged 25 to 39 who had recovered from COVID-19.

This CDR3 is CASSLGTPLGYGYTF. The CDR3 nucleotides read TGTGCCAGCAGTCTTGGGACACCCTTAGGCTATGGCTACACCTTC. The chain recombines TRBV27 with TRBJ1-2; possibly TRBD1 for D (6 bases). V shed 5 bases and J shed 4 bases, with 17 bases lying between them. The CDR3 length is 15 residues. Germline V gene data show CDR1 as MNHEY and CDR2 as SMNVEV (reference sequence).